Below, 11 T cell receptor beta chains from the same sample are listed, as sequenced in a study of T cells in Graves' hyperthyroidism and ophthalmopathy. Amplification of TCR beta CDR3 regions used RNA as the template. Using the HTBI primer set, a first-round RT-PCR was run on the TCR CDR3. TCRdb passed the multiplex PCR reads through MiXCR, listing each CDR3 protein once. Among 300,000 to 450,000 distinct CDR3 sequences listed, more than 12% were seen once. The specimen was blood. Source of these receptors: a woman in her thirties with Graves' ophthalmopathy.

This clonotype was picked up many times. This chain joins TRBV7-2 and TRBJ1-4; D unclear. This CDR3 has 11 amino acids. Germline assignment: CDR1 SGHTA and CDR2 FQGNSA. V lost 1 base, J lost 9 bases, and 3 bases lay in between. CDR3 coding DNA: TGTGCCAGCAGCTTAGACAAAAAACTGTTTTTT. Its protein product is CASSLDKKLFF. Drawing the rest from reference TRBV7-2 and TRBJ1-4, the complete variable domain is GAGVSQSPSNKVTEKGKDVELRCDPISGHTALYWYRQSLGQGLEFLIYFQGNSAPDKSGLPSDRFSAERTGGSVSTLTIQRTQQEDSAVYLCASSLDKKLFFGSGTQLSVL.

This clonotype was observed at least ten times. This chain joins TRBV15 and TRBJ2-2, with D tentatively TRBD1 (6 bases). V lost 4 bases and J 1 base, leaving 19 bases between the germline ends. The CDR3 spans 18 residues. Germline lookup yields CDR1 LNHNV and CDR2 YYDKDF (reference sequence). This CDR3 is CATSTRGQIRMNTGELFF. For the CDR3, the DNA is TGTGCCACCAGCACCCGAGGACAGATTCGAATGAACACCGGGGAGCTGTTTTTT.

The rearrangement joins TRBV30 to TRBJ2-4; TRBD2 agrees at 7 bases. V was pared by 0 bases and J by 0 bases, with 5 bases of the junction left unmatched. Germline V gives CDR1 GTSNPN, CDR2 SVGIG (reference sequence). The CDR3 runs to 16 residues. CDR3 protein: CAWSVWGGVAKNIQYF. DNA of the CDR3: TGTGCCTGGAGTGTGTGGGGGGGGGTAGCCAAAAACATTCAGTACTTC.

Written as DNA, the CDR3 is TGTGCCACCAGTGATTTCAAGGCGGATGGCTACACCTTC. Translated: CATSDFKADGYTF. The rearrangement links TRBV24-1 to TRBJ1-2; D uncertain. Trimming shortened V by 1 base and J by 6 bases, and 8 bases separated the two germline ends. The germline V gene has CDR1 KGHDR and CDR2 SFDVKD. The CDR3 totals 13 residues.

This clonotype was seen ten or more times. The chain recombines TRBV9 with TRBJ2-1, with 10 bases aligning to TRBD2. Germline CDR1 reads SGDLS; CDR2 reads YYNGEE. The ends lost 0 bases at V and 10 bases at J; junction bases unmatched: 7. CDR3 length: 15 residues. The CDR3 reads CASSVDSSGGREQFF. The CDR3 DNA follows: TGTGCCAGCAGCGTAGATTCTAGCGGGGGACGCGAGCAGTTCTTC.

This clonotype is labeled medium-sized. CDR3 amino acids: CSARDWATSGESYNEQFF. In DNA, the CDR3 is TGCAGTGCTAGAGATTGGGCGACTAGCGGGGAGTCCTACAATGAGCAGTTCTTC. The rearrangement links TRBV20-1 to TRBJ2-1; 11 nucleotides line up with TRBD2. Per germline, CDR1 DFQATT and CDR2 SNEGSKA (reference sequence). Trimming at V came to 0 bases and at J to 1 base, leaving 8 bases not matched to a gene. The CDR3 runs to 18 residues.

The rearrangement links TRBV6-1 to TRBJ1-5, with 9 bases that match TRBD1. The germline V gene encodes CDR1 MNHNS and CDR2 SASEGT. J was trimmed by 2 bases and V by 6 bases; bases with no gene match: 5. This CDR3 region has 15 residues. This CDR3 reads CASRERQGGNQPQHF. The CDR3 nucleotides are TGTGCCAGCAGAGAAAGACAGGGGGGCAATCAGCCCCAGCATTTT.

This clonotype appeared many times. V and J are TRBV12-3 or TRBV12-4 and TRBJ1-6; the D is unclear. Trimming left V 6 bases short and J 5 bases short, with 11 bases between. This CDR3 is 14 amino acids long. The CDR3 sequence is CASRIRADNSPLHF. Here the CDR3 DNA reads TGTGCCAGCAGGATCCGGGCCGATAATTCACCCCTCCACTTT.

This clonotype appeared a few times. This CDR3 is CASRPGLAGSVEETQYF. The CDR3 bases are TGCGCCAGCAGACCGGGACTAGCGGGGTCCGTGGAGGAGACCCAGTACTTC. The J gene is TRBJ2-5, the V gene TRBV5-1; TRBD2 aligns across 13 bases. J lost 5 bases, V lost 5 bases, and 12 bases had no gene match. The CDR3 consists of 17 residues. Germline V gene sequence: CDR1 SGHRS, CDR2 YFSETQ.

This clonotype was picked up a small number of times. The chain employs TRBV6-1 and TRBJ1-5, with 7 bases identical to TRBD1. The V gene's germline CDR1 is MNHNS and CDR2 SASEGT. The CDR3 is 16 amino acids. The V gene end was trimmed by 7 bases and the J gene end by 1 base; junction bases not matched to a gene: 10. This CDR3 is CASNGRGGMSNQPQHF. CDR3 DNA sequence: TGTGCCAGCAATGGCAGGGGGGGAATGAGCAATCAGCCCCAGCATTTT.

Many counts were recorded for this clonotype. The chain carries TRBV6-1 and TRBJ1-1; the D gene is possibly TRBD1 (6 bases). With 1 base removed from V and 2 bases from J, the gap between germline ends came to 8 bases. The CDR3 has 14 residues. Germline CDR1 MNHNS, CDR2 SASEGT. CDR3 loop: CASSEGDTNTEAFF. The CDR3 DNA reads TGTGCCAGCAGTGAAGGGGACACCAACACTGAAGCTTTCTTT.